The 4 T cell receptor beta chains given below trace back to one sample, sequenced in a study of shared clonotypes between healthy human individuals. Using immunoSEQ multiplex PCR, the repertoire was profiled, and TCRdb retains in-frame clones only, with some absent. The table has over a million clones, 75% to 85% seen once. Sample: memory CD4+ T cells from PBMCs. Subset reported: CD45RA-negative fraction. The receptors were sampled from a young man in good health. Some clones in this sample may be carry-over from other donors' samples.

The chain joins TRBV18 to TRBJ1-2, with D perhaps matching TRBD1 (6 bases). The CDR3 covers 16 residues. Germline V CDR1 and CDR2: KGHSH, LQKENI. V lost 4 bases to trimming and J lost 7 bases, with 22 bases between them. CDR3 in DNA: TGTGCCAGCTCACGCGGTATCGATACGGGGGGCTCTGGCTACACCTTC. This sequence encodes CASSRGIDTGGSGYTF.

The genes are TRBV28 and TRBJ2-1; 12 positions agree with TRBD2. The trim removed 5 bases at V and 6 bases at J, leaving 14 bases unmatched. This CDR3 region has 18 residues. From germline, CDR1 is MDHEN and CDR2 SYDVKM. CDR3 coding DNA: TGTGCCAGCAGTCCCGCCCCCGGGACTAGCGGGCTGGGCAATGAGCAGTTCTTC. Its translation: CASSPAPGTSGLGNEQFF.

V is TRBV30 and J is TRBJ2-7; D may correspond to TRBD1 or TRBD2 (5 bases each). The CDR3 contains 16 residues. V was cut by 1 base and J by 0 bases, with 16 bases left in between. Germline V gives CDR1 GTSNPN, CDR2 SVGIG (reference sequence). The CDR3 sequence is CAWSASPGQVSYEQYF. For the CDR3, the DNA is TGTGCCTGGAGTGCCTCTCCGGGGCAGGTCTCCTACGAGCAGTACTTC. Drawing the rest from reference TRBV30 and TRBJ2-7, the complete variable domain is SQTIHQWPATLVQPVGSPLSLECTVEGTSNPNLYWYRQAAGRGLQLLFYSVGIGQISSEVPQNLSASRPQDRQFILSSKKLLLSDSGFYLCAWSASPGQVSYEQYFGPGTRLTVT.

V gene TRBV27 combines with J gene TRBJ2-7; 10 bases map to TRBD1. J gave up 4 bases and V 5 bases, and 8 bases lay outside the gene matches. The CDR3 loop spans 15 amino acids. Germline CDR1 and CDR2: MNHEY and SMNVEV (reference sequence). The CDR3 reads CASSQRQGATYEQYF. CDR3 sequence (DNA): TGTGCCAGCAGTCAGAGACAGGGGGCGACGTACGAGCAGTACTTC.